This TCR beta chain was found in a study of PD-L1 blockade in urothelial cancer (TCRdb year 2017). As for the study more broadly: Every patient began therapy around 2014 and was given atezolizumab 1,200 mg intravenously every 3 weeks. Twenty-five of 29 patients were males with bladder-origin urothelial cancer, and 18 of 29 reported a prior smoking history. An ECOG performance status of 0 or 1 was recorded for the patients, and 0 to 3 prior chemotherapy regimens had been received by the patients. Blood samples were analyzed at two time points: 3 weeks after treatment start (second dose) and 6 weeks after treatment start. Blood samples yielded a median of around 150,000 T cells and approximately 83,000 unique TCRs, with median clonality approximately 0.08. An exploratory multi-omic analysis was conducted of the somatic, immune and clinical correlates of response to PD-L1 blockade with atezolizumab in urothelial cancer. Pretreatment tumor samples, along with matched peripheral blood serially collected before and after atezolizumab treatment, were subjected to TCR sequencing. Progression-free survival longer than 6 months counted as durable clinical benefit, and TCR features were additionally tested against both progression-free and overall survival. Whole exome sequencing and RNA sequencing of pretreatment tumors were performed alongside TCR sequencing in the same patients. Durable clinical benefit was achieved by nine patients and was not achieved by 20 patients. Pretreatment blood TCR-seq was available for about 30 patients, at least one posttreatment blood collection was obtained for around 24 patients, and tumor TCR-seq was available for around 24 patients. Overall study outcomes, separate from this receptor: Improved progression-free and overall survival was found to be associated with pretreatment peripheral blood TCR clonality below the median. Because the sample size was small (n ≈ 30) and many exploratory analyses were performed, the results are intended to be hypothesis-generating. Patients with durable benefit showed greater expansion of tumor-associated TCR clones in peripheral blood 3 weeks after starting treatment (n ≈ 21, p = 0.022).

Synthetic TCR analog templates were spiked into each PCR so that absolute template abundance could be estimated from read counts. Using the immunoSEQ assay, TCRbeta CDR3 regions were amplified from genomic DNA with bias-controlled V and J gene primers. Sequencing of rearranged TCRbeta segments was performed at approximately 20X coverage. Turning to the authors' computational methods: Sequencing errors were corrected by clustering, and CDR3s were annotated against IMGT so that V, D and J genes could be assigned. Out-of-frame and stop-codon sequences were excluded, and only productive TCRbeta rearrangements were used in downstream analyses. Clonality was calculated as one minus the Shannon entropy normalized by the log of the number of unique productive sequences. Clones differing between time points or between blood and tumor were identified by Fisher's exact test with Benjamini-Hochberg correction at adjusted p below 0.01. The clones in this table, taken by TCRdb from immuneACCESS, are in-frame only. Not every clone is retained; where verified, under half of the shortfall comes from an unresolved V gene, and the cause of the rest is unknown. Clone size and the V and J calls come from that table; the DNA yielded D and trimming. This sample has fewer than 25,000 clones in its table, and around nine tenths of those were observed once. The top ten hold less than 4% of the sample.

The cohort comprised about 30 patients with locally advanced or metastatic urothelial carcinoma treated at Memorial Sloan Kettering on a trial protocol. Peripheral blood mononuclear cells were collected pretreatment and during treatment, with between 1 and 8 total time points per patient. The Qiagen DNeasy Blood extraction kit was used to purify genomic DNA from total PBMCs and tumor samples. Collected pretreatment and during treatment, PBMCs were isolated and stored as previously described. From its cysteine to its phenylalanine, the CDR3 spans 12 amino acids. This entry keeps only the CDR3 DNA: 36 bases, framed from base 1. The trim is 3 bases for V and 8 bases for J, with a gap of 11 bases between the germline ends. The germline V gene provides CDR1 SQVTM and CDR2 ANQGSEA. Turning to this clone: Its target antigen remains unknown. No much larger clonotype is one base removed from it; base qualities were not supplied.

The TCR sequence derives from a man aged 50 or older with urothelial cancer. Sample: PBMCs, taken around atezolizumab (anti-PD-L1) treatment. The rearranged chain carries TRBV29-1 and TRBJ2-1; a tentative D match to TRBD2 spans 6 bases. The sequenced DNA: TGCAGCGTTGAGGGGGGTGGGTATGAGCAGTTCTTC. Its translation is CSVEGGGYEQFF.